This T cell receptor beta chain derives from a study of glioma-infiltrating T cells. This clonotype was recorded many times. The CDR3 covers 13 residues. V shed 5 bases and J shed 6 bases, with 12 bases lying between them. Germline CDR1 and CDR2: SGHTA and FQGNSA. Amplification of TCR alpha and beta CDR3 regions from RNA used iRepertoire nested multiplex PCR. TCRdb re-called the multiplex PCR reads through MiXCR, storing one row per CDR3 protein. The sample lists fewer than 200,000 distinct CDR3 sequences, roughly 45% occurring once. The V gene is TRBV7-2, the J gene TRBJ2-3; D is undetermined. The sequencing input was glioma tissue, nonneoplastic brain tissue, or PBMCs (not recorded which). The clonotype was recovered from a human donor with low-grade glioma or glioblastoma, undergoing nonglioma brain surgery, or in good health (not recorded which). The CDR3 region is CASSALSGDTQYF. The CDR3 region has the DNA TGTGCCAGCAGCGCGCTCAGTGGGGATACGCAGTATTTT.